Following are 25 T cell receptor beta chains from one sample sequenced in a study of blood T cell repertoires in COVID-19 (dated by TCRdb to 2018 to 2021). The library was built by means of the immunoSEQ multiplex PCR assay. TCRdb limited this immuneACCESS table to in-frame rearrangements with V and J called. A share of clones is missing; checked studies link under half to unresolved V genes, and the rest is unexplained. The sample yields 150,000 to 200,000 clones; around 82% were counted once. The ten most abundant clones make up 4.5% to 6.5% of the sample. The sample comprised PBMCs or T cells enriched from blood (not recorded which). These receptors came from an older woman with acute COVID-19.

J is TRBJ2-7 and V is TRBV11-2; D remains unclear. This CDR3 has 13 residues. Between the trimmed V and J ends, which lost 0 bases and 0 bases, there was a span of 3 bases. Germline V gene sequence: CDR1 SGHAT, CDR2 FQNNGV. DNA for the CDR3: TGTGCCAGCAGCTTAGATCTCTCCTACGAGCAGTACGTC. Translation: CASSLDLSYEQYV.

The chain couples TRBV28 to TRBJ1-6; D uncertain. The length of the CDR3 is 16 residues. V dropped 2 bases and J dropped 0 bases, with 8 bases sitting between them. The germline CDR1 and CDR2 sequences are MDHEN and SYDVKM. CDR3 sequence reads: CASSLGASSYNSPLHF. The CDR3, as DNA: TGTGCCAGCAGTTTAGGAGCTTCCTCCTATAATTCACCCCTCCACTTT. The complete variable domain, with remaining parts taken from reference TRBV28 and TRBJ1-6, reads DVKVTQSSRYLVKRTGEKVFLECVQDMDHENMFWYRQDPGLGLRLIYFSYDVKMKEKGDIPEGYSVSREKKERFSLILESASTNQTSMYLCASSLGASSYNSPLHFGNGTRLTVT.

The V call is TRBV28, the J call TRBJ1-1; maybe TRBD1 (6 bases). The CDR3 loop spans 12 amino acids. Trimming cost V 1 base and J 8 bases, with 8 bases left between them. Per the germline V gene, CDR1 is MDHEN and CDR2 is SYDVKM. The CDR3 DNA follows: TGTGCCAGCAGTTTATCCCAGGGGGAAGCTTTCTTT. As protein: CASSLSQGEAFF.

Only a few counts were recorded for this clone. The chain uses TRBV14 and TRBJ2-1, with TRBD2 matching over 8 bases. This CDR3 is 15 amino acids long. V was clipped by 5 bases and J by 7 bases; unmatched bases: 10. Germline V gene sequence: CDR1 SGHDN, CDR2 FVKESK. The CDR3 loop is CASSSLSGIINEQFF. The DNA for the CDR3 is TGTGCCAGCAGCTCCCTTAGCGGGATTATAAATGAGCAGTTCTTC. The full variable domain, its missing parts supplied by reference TRBV14 and TRBJ2-1, is EAGVTQFPSHSVIEKGQTVTLRCDPISGHDNLYWYRRVMGKEIKFLLHFVKESKQDESGMPNNRFLAERTGGTYSTLKVQPAELEDSGVYFCASSSLSGIINEQFFGPGTRLTVL.

The CDR3 is CASRGGTPSSYNSPLHF. The CDR3 DNA reads as TGCGCCAGCAGGGGCGGGACGCCGAGCTCCTATAATTCACCCCTCCACTTT. V and J are TRBV5-1 and TRBJ1-6; a possible D gene is TRBD1 (5 bases). V was trimmed by 5 bases and J by 0 bases, leaving 15 bases between them. Germline lookup yields CDR1 SGHRS and CDR2 YFSETQ. There are 17 residues in the CDR3. The full variable domain, with the rest looked up from reference TRBV5-1 and TRBJ1-6, is KAGVTQTPRYLIKTRGQQVTLSCSPISGHRSVSWYQQTPGQGLQFLFEYFSETQRNKGNFPGRFSGRQFSNSRSEMNVSTLELGDSALYLCASRGGTPSSYNSPLHFGNGTRLTVT.

The chain recombines TRBV11-2 with TRBJ2-1; a weak D match, TRBD2 (6 bases). This CDR3 has 15 amino acids. V was pared by 8 bases and J by 2 bases, with 16 bases between. Germline V gene lookup returns CDR1 SGHAT and CDR2 FQNNGV. DNA of the CDR3: TGTGCCAGCGCTATGGGGCGGGATCCCTACAATGAGCAGTTCTTC. This codes for CASAMGRDPYNEQFF.

The rearrangement uses TRBV27 and TRBJ2-2; D gene uncertain. This CDR3 has 14 amino acids. Germline V gene data show CDR1 as MNHEY and CDR2 as SMNVEV (reference sequence). Between the trimmed V and J ends, which lost 6 bases and 6 bases, there was a span of 14 bases. CDR3 bases: TGTGCCAGCAGCCTCCGCCTAGGCCCCGGGGAGCTGTTTTTT. Translated: CASSLRLGPGELFF.

The J gene is TRBJ1-4, the V gene TRBV2, with a weak D call TRBD1 (5 bases). Germline V gene sequence: CDR1 SNHLY, CDR2 FYNNEI. The length of the CDR3 is 16 residues. V was trimmed by 7 bases and J by 3 bases, leaving 18 bases between them. The CDR3 is CASTSWRGTANEKLFF. CDR3 sequence (DNA): TGTGCCAGCACCTCATGGAGGGGTACGGCTAATGAAAAACTGTTTTTT.

The rearrangement uses TRBV6-5 and TRBJ1-2, with D hard to call. CDR1 is MNHEY and CDR2 is SVGAGI in the germline V gene. The CDR3 has 13 residues. V was shortened by 11 bases and J by 3 bases, with 16 bases between the two germline ends. CDR3 nucleotide sequence: TGTGCCGGCGGGAACCGACCGGACTATGGCTACACCTTC. Amino acids: CAGGNRPDYGYTF.

The chain uses TRBV4-3 and TRBJ1-2; tentatively, D is TRBD1 (6 bases). Trimming cost V 0 bases and J 3 bases, with 8 bases left between them. Germline assignment: CDR1 LGHNA and CDR2 YSLEER. The CDR3 spans 14 residues. CDR3 region: CASSQDRTDYGYTF. CDR3 coding DNA: TGCGCCAGCAGCCAAGATCGGACAGACTATGGCTACACCTTC.

V gene TRBV27 combines with J gene TRBJ1-5, with D unresolved. The CDR3 is 14 amino acids. Germline lookup yields CDR1 MNHEY and CDR2 SMNVEV (reference sequence). Trimming removed 7 bases from V and 0 bases from J, with 10 bases in between. CDR3 DNA sequence: TGTGCCAGCACCCCCTCACATAGCAATCAGCCCCAGCATTTT. Translation: CASTPSHSNQPQHF.

This clone has only one observation. The rearrangement joins TRBV11-3 to TRBJ2-3; 7 bases match TRBD2. Losses at the gene ends were 4 bases for V and 5 bases for J; bases not matched to a gene: 9. The CDR3 is 15 residues long. CDR1 and CDR2 from the germline V gene are SGHNT and YENEEA. The CDR3 DNA is TGTGCCAGCAGCTCCAGGCTGGGGGGGGAAGATACGCAGTATTTT. Translated: CASSSRLGGEDTQYF.

In DNA, the CDR3 is TGTGCCAGCTGCCTAACTACTAGAAAAAACGAGCAGTACGTC. It is translated as CASCLTTRKNEQYV. J is TRBJ2-7 and V is TRBV6-2 or TRBV6-3; D is perhaps TRBD2 (5 bases). Trimming left V 8 bases short and J 5 bases short, with 19 bases between. Germline CDR1 MNHEY, CDR2 SVGEGT. This CDR3 region has 14 residues.

CDR3 coding DNA: TGCGCCAGCAGTCGGGACAGTAACTATGGCTACACCTTC. Translation gives CASSRDSNYGYTF. The chain has TRBV4-1 and TRBJ1-2; 7 bases agree with TRBD1. After removal of 6 bases from V and 1 base from J, the junction contained 2 bases not matched to a gene. Germline values: CDR1 MGHRA, CDR2 YSYEKL. The CDR3 is made up of 13 amino acids.

The chain links TRBV15 to TRBJ1-5; D possibly corresponds to TRBD1 (6 bases). This CDR3 has 18 residues. Per germline, CDR1 LNHNV and CDR2 YYDKDF (reference sequence). Between the trimmed V and J ends, which lost 1 base and 0 bases, there was a span of 16 bases. Written as DNA, the CDR3 is TGTGCCACCAGCAGAGGACAGGACCGCCGCTATAGCAATCAGCCCCAGCATTTT. Translated, it gives CATSRGQDRRYSNQPQHF.

The rearrangement joins TRBV6-5 to TRBJ2-7; D may be TRBD2 (5 bases). V was clipped by 5 bases and J by 4 bases, with 12 bases between them. Germline CDR1 and CDR2: MNHEY and SVGAGI. The CDR3 spans 13 residues. The CDR3 here is CASSRMTGYEQYF. The CDR3 nucleotides are TGTGCCAGCAGTCGGATGACGGGGTACGAGCAGTACTTC.

V gene TRBV7-2 combines with J gene TRBJ1-2; D gene unclear. The V end was cut by 1 base, the J end by 6 bases, with 21 bases between. The germline CDR1 and CDR2 sequences are SGHTA and FQGNSA. CDR3 length: 17 residues. The CDR3 loop is CASSLVAVFGVRNGYTF. In DNA, the CDR3 is TGTGCCAGCAGCTTAGTAGCCGTGTTCGGGGTGCGAAATGGCTACACCTTC.

The V gene is TRBV6-5, the J gene TRBJ1-5, with a weak D call TRBD1 (6 bases). V shed 8 bases and J shed 0 bases, with 14 bases lying between them. The CDR3 is made up of 15 amino acids. Germline V gene lookup returns CDR1 MNHEY and CDR2 SVGAGI. DNA of the CDR3: TGTGCCAGCCGAGTTACAGGGTTTAGCAATCAGCCCCAGCATTTT. As protein: CASRVTGFSNQPQHF.

The rearrangement joins TRBV30 to TRBJ2-7; no firm D call. Germline values: CDR1 GTSNPN, CDR2 SVGIG (reference sequence). CDR3 size: 12 residues. The ends were cut back, 4 bases at V and 0 bases at J, with 7 bases in the middle. The CDR3: CAWTTTSYEQYF. The CDR3 DNA follows: TGTGCCTGGACAACTACCTCCTACGAGCAGTACTTC.

This sequence joins TRBV10-2 and TRBJ2-7; 9 bases map to TRBD2. The germline V gene has CDR1 WSHSY and CDR2 SAAADI. With 6 bases clipped from V and 7 bases from J, the junction kept 16 bases outside the gene matches. The CDR3 spans 16 residues. The CDR3 nucleotides read TGCGCCAGCAGCGACCTCCTAGCGGGAAGGTCGCAAGAGCAGTACTTC. This encodes CASSDLLAGRSQEQYF.

The V call is TRBV7-2, the J call TRBJ1-1; D is undetermined. The CDR3 loop spans 13 amino acids. Trimming took 4 bases from V and 7 from J, leaving 13 bases between them. Looked up from germline, CDR1 is SGHTA and CDR2 is FQGNSA. CDR3 nucleotide sequence: TGTGCCAGCAGCTCCCAGGCAAATGGTGAAGCTTTCTTT. Protein product: CASSSQANGEAFF.

The chain employs TRBV15 and TRBJ1-2; possibly TRBD1 for D (6 bases). The CDR3 consists of 16 residues. The ends were cut back, 5 bases at V and 4 bases at J, with 20 bases in the middle. Per the germline V gene, CDR1 is LNHNV and CDR2 is YYDKDF (reference sequence). The CDR3 here is CATSGFNYQGPYGYTF. CDR3 sequence (DNA): TGTGCCACCAGCGGGTTTAATTATCAGGGGCCCTATGGCTACACCTTC.

The V and J genes are TRBV27 and TRBJ2-2, with D possibly being TRBD2 (6 bases). The germline CDR1 and CDR2 sequences are MNHEY and SMNVEV (reference sequence). The V end lost 4 bases, the J end lost 9 bases, and 15 bases lay between the germline ends. CDR3 length: 14 residues. The CDR3: CASSYSGTPRELFF. CDR3 sequence (DNA): TGTGCCAGCAGTTACTCCGGGACTCCGCGGGAGCTGTTTTTT.

The rearrangement uses TRBV10-1 and TRBJ2-5; unclear D gene. CDR3 length equals 14 residues. Germline V lookup: CDR1 WNHNN, CDR2 SYGVQD (reference sequence). The V end lost 0 bases, the J end lost 6 bases, and 11 bases lay between the germline ends. The CDR3 here is CASSESSSLQTQYF. DNA for the CDR3: TGCGCCAGCAGTGAGTCGTCTAGTCTACAGACCCAGTACTTC.

This chain uses TRBV27 with TRBJ2-5; 7 nucleotides line up with TRBD1. Germline V lookup: CDR1 MNHEY, CDR2 SMNVEV (reference sequence). J lost 2 bases, V lost 4 bases, and 7 bases had no gene match. The CDR3 is made up of 15 amino acids. CDR3 amino acids: CASSSRDREQETQYF. The CDR3, as DNA: TGTGCCAGCAGTTCCCGGGACAGAGAACAAGAGACCCAGTACTTC.